This TCR beta chain was sequenced for a study of CD8+ T cells in alopecia areata. The V gene lost 8 bases and the J gene lost 8 bases, with 25 bases spanning the gap. This CDR3 is 16 amino acids long. Germline CDR1 is MGHDK and CDR2 is SYGVNS. For this clone: Antigen unknown.

Study conclusions and caveats: Elevated clonality characterized lesional scalp relative to normal scalp, particularly in alopecia totalis/universalis.

RNA was isolated and reverse transcribed to cDNA, the sequencing template. Sequenced by immunoSEQ multiplex PCR; TCRdb stores in-frame clones only, minus some. This table holds approximately 59,000 clones, about half found once. The V gene is TRBV25-1, the J gene TRBJ2-4; the D call may be TRBD1 or TRBD2 (5 bases each). The sequence came from a human donor with alopecia areata. Sample: CD8+ T cells sorted from blood, taken at week 0. The CDR3 DNA reads TGTGCCAGCGAGACTCAAGACCGGGGCCTCAGGGACATTCAGTACTTC. As protein: CASETQDRGLRDIQYF.